A selection of T cell receptor beta chains follows, all from one sample in a study of blood T cell repertoires in COVID-19. Assay used: immunoSEQ multiplex PCR; TCRdb lists only in-frame clones, some missing. The data contain over 130,000 clones, roughly 88% of them singletons. The sequenced material came from peripheral blood. The receptors derive from a human donor in a cohort sampled during active COVID-19. The CDR3 runs from the conserved cysteine through the conserved F or W. D genes are given only for firm matches. Only part of the rows carry a size: once, few, many, or a class if the clone is expanded.

v_gene: TRBV7-2
abundance: -
j_gene: TRBJ1-2
d_gene: -
CDR3nt: TGTGCCAGCAGACGCGAGTCCCCCAATCCTAACTATGGCTACACCTTC
CDR3aa: CASRRESPNPNYGYTF

v_gene: TRBV3-1/TRBV3-2
abundance: -
j_gene: TRBJ2-1
d_gene: TRBD2
CDR3nt: TGTGCCAGCAGCCATAGCGGGGGGCCCTACAATGAGCAGTTCTTC
CDR3aa: CASSHSGGPYNEQFF

v_gene: TRBV24-1
abundance: -
j_gene: TRBJ1-1
d_gene: -
CDR3nt: TGTGCCACCTCCCCGACAGGCAGGAACACTGAAGCTTTCTTT
CDR3aa: CATSPTGRNTEAFF

v_gene: TRBV29-1
abundance: once
j_gene: TRBJ2-5
d_gene: -
CDR3nt: TGCAGCGTCACAGTGGGCCACCAAGAGACCCAGTACTTC
CDR3aa: CSVTVGHQETQYF

v_gene: TRBV4-1
abundance: -
j_gene: TRBJ2-5
d_gene: TRBD2
CDR3nt: TGCGCCAGCAGCCAAGGACCCCTAGCGGGGCGGGAGACCCAGTACTTC
CDR3aa: CASSQGPLAGRETQYF

v_gene: TRBV4-2
abundance: once
j_gene: TRBJ2-1
d_gene: -
CDR3nt: TGTGCCAGCAGCCAAGACCCCCTAACGATCAATGAGCAGTTCTTC
CDR3aa: CASSQDPLTINEQFF

v_gene: TRBV18
abundance: -
j_gene: TRBJ2-5
d_gene: TRBD2
CDR3nt: TGTGCCAGCTCACCGCTCCCGGCTAGCGGGGGGTTGGAGACCCAGTACTTC
CDR3aa: CASSPLPASGGLETQYF

v_gene: TRBV20-1
abundance: -
j_gene: TRBJ2-7
d_gene: -
CDR3nt: TGCAGTGCTAGAGACCGGAGGGAGCAGTACTTC
CDR3aa: CSARDRREQYF

v_gene: TRBV12-3/TRBV12-4
abundance: -
j_gene: TRBJ1-2
d_gene: -
CDR3nt: TGTGCCAGCAGTTTCGTCCCTAACTATGGCTACACCTTC
CDR3aa: CASSFVPNYGYTF

v_gene: TRBV7-3
abundance: -
j_gene: TRBJ2-1
d_gene: TRBD2
CDR3nt: TGTGCCAGCAGCTTAATGTTCGTTGGGACTAGCGGATCCAATGAGCAGTTCTTC
CDR3aa: CASSLMFVGTSGSNEQFF

v_gene: TRBV7-9
abundance: -
j_gene: TRBJ1-1
d_gene: -
CDR3nt: TGTGCCAGCAGCTTAGCCCGGGAAATCAGAGAAGCTTTCTTT
CDR3aa: CASSLAREIREAFF

v_gene: TRBV2
abundance: -
j_gene: TRBJ2-3
d_gene: TRBD2
CDR3nt: TGTGCCAGCAGCTGGACTAGCGGGCCGCGTGCGCAGTATTTT
CDR3aa: CASSWTSGPRAQYF

v_gene: TRBV30
abundance: -
j_gene: TRBJ1-2
d_gene: -
CDR3nt: TGTGCCTGGAGTTACTTCTGGGGCTACACCTTC
CDR3aa: CAWSYFWGYTF

v_gene: TRBV9
abundance: -
j_gene: TRBJ1-2
d_gene: TRBD1
CDR3nt: TGTGCCAGCAGCGTAACGGGGACAGGTTCTAACTATGGCTACACCTTC
CDR3aa: CASSVTGTGSNYGYTF

v_gene: TRBV7-6
abundance: -
j_gene: TRBJ2-7
d_gene: -
CDR3nt: TGTGCCAGCAGCGCGAGACAGGCCTCCTACGAGCAGTACTTC
CDR3aa: CASSARQASYEQYF

v_gene: TRBV3-1/TRBV3-2
abundance: -
j_gene: TRBJ1-4
d_gene: TRBD1
CDR3nt: TGTGCCAGCAGCCAAGGGACAGGGCCTAATGAAAAACTGTTTTTT
CDR3aa: CASSQGTGPNEKLFF

v_gene: TRBV18
abundance: -
j_gene: TRBJ1-4
d_gene: TRBD1
CDR3nt: TGTGCCAGCTCACCCACCGCGGGGACAGGGTCTGAAAAACTGTTTTTT
CDR3aa: CASSPTAGTGSEKLFF

v_gene: TRBV4-3
abundance: -
j_gene: TRBJ2-3
d_gene: TRBD2
CDR3nt: TGCGCCAGCAGCCAAGATATCATATCGACTAGCGGGGGGCCAGATACGCAGTATTTT
CDR3aa: CASSQDIISTSGGPDTQYF

v_gene: TRBV6-2/TRBV6-3
abundance: -
j_gene: TRBJ1-1
d_gene: -
CDR3nt: TGTGCCAGCAGCAAGCTCAGGGAGGCGACTGAAGCTTTCTTT
CDR3aa: CASSKLREATEAFF

v_gene: TRBV3-1/TRBV3-2
abundance: -
j_gene: TRBJ2-7
d_gene: TRBD1
CDR3nt: TGTGCCAGCAGCCACGGGACAGGGTACTCCTACGAGCAGTACTTC
CDR3aa: CASSHGTGYSYEQYF

v_gene: TRBV7-6
abundance: -
j_gene: TRBJ1-4
d_gene: -
CDR3nt: TGTGCCAGCAGCTTATCCCCAACAGGGACTGAAAAACTGTTTTTT
CDR3aa: CASSLSPTGTEKLFF

v_gene: TRBV7-9
abundance: -
j_gene: TRBJ1-2
d_gene: -
CDR3nt: TGTGCCAGCAGCTTAGGGACGCAGGGACTTTACTATGGCTACACCTTC
CDR3aa: CASSLGTQGLYYGYTF

v_gene: TRBV9
abundance: -
j_gene: TRBJ2-2
d_gene: -
CDR3nt: TGTGCCAGCAGCGCCCACAGGGCGGGCGGGGAGCTGTTTTTT
CDR3aa: CASSAHRAGGELFF

v_gene: TRBV7-9
abundance: -
j_gene: TRBJ1-1
d_gene: -
CDR3nt: TGTGCCAGCAGCTCACAGTCCCCCGCGGGAGCTTTCTTT
CDR3aa: CASSSQSPAGAFF

v_gene: TRBV7-8
abundance: -
j_gene: TRBJ1-2
d_gene: TRBD1
CDR3nt: TGTGCCAGCAGTCTTGATGTCGGGGACAGGCCCCTCTATGGCTACACCTTC
CDR3aa: CASSLDVGDRPLYGYTF

v_gene: TRBV19
abundance: -
j_gene: TRBJ1-3
d_gene: -
CDR3nt: TGTGCCAGTAGACCAATTGACAGGAGCTCTGGAAACACCATATATTTT
CDR3aa: CASRPIDRSSGNTIYF

v_gene: TRBV11-2
abundance: few
j_gene: TRBJ1-1
d_gene: -
CDR3nt: TGTGCCAGCAGGATTCAGGGTACTCAAGCTTTCTTT
CDR3aa: CASRIQGTQAFF

v_gene: TRBV9
abundance: -
j_gene: TRBJ1-6
d_gene: -
CDR3nt: TGTGCCAGCAGCGGGCGTCCGGGATACGGTTCACCCCTCCACTTT
CDR3aa: CASSGRPGYGSPLHF

v_gene: TRBV7-2
abundance: -
j_gene: TRBJ2-5
d_gene: -
CDR3nt: TGTGCCAGCAGCGTTGACGGGTACCTCGAGACCCAGTACTTC
CDR3aa: CASSVDGYLETQYF

v_gene: TRBV7-9
abundance: few
j_gene: TRBJ1-6
d_gene: -
CDR3nt: TGTGCCTGCGGGAGAGAATCCGATTCACCCCTCCACTTT
CDR3aa: CACGRESDSPLHF

v_gene: TRBV4-3
abundance: -
j_gene: TRBJ2-1
d_gene: -
CDR3nt: TGCGCCAGCAGCCAAGAAAGTACTGGCAGGGGGGACTACAATGAGCAGTTCTTC
CDR3aa: CASSQESTGRGDYNEQFF

v_gene: TRBV7-8
abundance: -
j_gene: TRBJ1-1
d_gene: -
CDR3nt: TGTGCCAGCAGCCAGGGGTCGGCAGCTTTCTTT
CDR3aa: CASSQGSAAFF

v_gene: TRBV29-1
abundance: -
j_gene: TRBJ2-5
d_gene: TRBD2
CDR3nt: TGCAGCGTCTATCCGCTAGCGGGGGGGCAAGAGACCCAGTACTTC
CDR3aa: CSVYPLAGGQETQYF

v_gene: TRBV11-2
abundance: -
j_gene: TRBJ2-5
d_gene: TRBD2
CDR3nt: TGTGCCAGCAGCTTACGGGGGGGCCAGCGAGAGACCCAGTACTTC
CDR3aa: CASSLRGGQRETQYF

v_gene: TRBV5-6
abundance: -
j_gene: TRBJ2-7
d_gene: -
CDR3nt: TGTGCCAGCAGCTTGGAGACAATGGACTACGAGCAGTACTTC
CDR3aa: CASSLETMDYEQYF

v_gene: TRBV9
abundance: once
j_gene: TRBJ2-3
d_gene: TRBD2
CDR3nt: TGTGCCAGCAGCGTAGGGACTAGCGGGATCACAGATACGCAGTATTTT
CDR3aa: CASSVGTSGITDTQYF

v_gene: TRBV19
abundance: -
j_gene: TRBJ1-1
d_gene: -
CDR3nt: TGTGCCAGTAGTATGAAGGGGGTTCTGAACACTGAAGCTTTCTTT
CDR3aa: CASSMKGVLNTEAFF

v_gene: TRBV6-1
abundance: -
j_gene: TRBJ1-5
d_gene: -
CDR3nt: TGTGCCAGCAGTGTGCTTCAGGGCGGTTCTAGCAATCAGCCCCAGCATTTT
CDR3aa: CASSVLQGGSSNQPQHF

v_gene: TRBV11-1
abundance: once
j_gene: TRBJ2-5
d_gene: -
CDR3nt: TGTGCCAGCAGCTTAGCCTATCAGGGGAGAGAGACCCAGTACTTC
CDR3aa: CASSLAYQGRETQYF

v_gene: TRBV6-6
abundance: -
j_gene: TRBJ2-1
d_gene: TRBD2
CDR3nt: TGTGCCAGCATGCTGGGGGGGGGTTACAATGAGCAGTTCTTC
CDR3aa: CASMLGGGYNEQFF

v_gene: TRBV5-4
abundance: few
j_gene: TRBJ1-2
d_gene: -
CDR3nt: TGTGCCAGCAGCTCACAGGCAGAACTTGGCTACACCTTC
CDR3aa: CASSSQAELGYTF

v_gene: TRBV5-1
abundance: -
j_gene: TRBJ1-1
d_gene: TRBD1
CDR3nt: TGCGCCAGCACCGGACAGGGGCCTAGTCGAGCTTTCTTT
CDR3aa: CASTGQGPSRAFF

v_gene: TRBV5-1
abundance: -
j_gene: TRBJ2-3
d_gene: TRBD1
CDR3nt: TGCGCCAGCAGCTTGGGAGGGACAGGGGTCACAGATACGCAGTATTTT
CDR3aa: CASSLGGTGVTDTQYF

v_gene: TRBV10-3
abundance: once
j_gene: TRBJ2-6
d_gene: TRBD1
CDR3nt: TGTGCCATCAGTGAGGCTGTGGCAGGGGGCTCTCGCTCTGGGGCCAACGTCCTGACTTTC
CDR3aa: CAISEAVAGGSRSGANVLTF

v_gene: TRBV3-1/TRBV3-2
abundance: -
j_gene: TRBJ2-7
d_gene: TRBD2
CDR3nt: TGTGCCAGCAGCCAAGATCGGGGGGGGACAAGGGTAAGCGAGCAGTACTTC
CDR3aa: CASSQDRGGTRVSEQYF

v_gene: TRBV6-5
abundance: -
j_gene: TRBJ2-7
d_gene: TRBD1
CDR3nt: TGTGCCAGCAGTTACGGGGCAGGGGGCCCCTACGAGCAGTACTTC
CDR3aa: CASSYGAGGPYEQYF

v_gene: TRBV18
abundance: -
j_gene: TRBJ1-1
d_gene: -
CDR3nt: TGTGCCAGCTCACCACCGTCGGGGAGGAACACTGAAGCTTTCTTT
CDR3aa: CASSPPSGRNTEAFF

v_gene: TRBV19
abundance: -
j_gene: TRBJ2-1
d_gene: TRBD1
CDR3nt: TGTGCCAGTAGTGTACAGGGGTTCGGGTACAATGAGCAGTTCTTC
CDR3aa: CASSVQGFGYNEQFF

v_gene: TRBV27
abundance: -
j_gene: TRBJ1-2
d_gene: -
CDR3nt: TGTGCCAGCAGTTTTGGTAGGGAGGGTGGCTACACCTTC
CDR3aa: CASSFGREGGYTF

v_gene: TRBV7-8
abundance: -
j_gene: TRBJ1-1
d_gene: TRBD1
CDR3nt: TGTGCCAGCAGCCTGGACAGGGCAACTGAAGCTTTCTTT
CDR3aa: CASSLDRATEAFF

v_gene: TRBV7-2
abundance: -
j_gene: TRBJ1-5
d_gene: -
CDR3nt: TGTGCCAGCAGCTTAGACGCAGGGGGCAATCAGCCCCAGCATTTT
CDR3aa: CASSLDAGGNQPQHF

v_gene: TRBV9
abundance: few
j_gene: TRBJ2-3
d_gene: TRBD1
CDR3nt: TGTGCCAGCAGCTGGACAGGGAGTAGCACAGATACGCAGTATTTT
CDR3aa: CASSWTGSSTDTQYF

v_gene: TRBV18
abundance: -
j_gene: TRBJ2-7
d_gene: TRBD2
CDR3nt: TGTGCCAGCTCTTTTTGGGGACTAATCTACGAGCAGTACTTC
CDR3aa: CASSFWGLIYEQYF

v_gene: TRBV30
abundance: few
j_gene: TRBJ2-6
d_gene: TRBD2
CDR3nt: TGTGCCTGGAGTGTACTGGCAGGCGGGAGGTTATTATCTGGGGCCAACGTCCTGACTTTC
CDR3aa: CAWSVLAGGRLLSGANVLTF

v_gene: TRBV11-2
abundance: -
j_gene: TRBJ2-1
d_gene: -
CDR3nt: TGTGCCAGCAGCCCCCAGACTTTGATGGCTTACAATGAGCAGTTCTTC
CDR3aa: CASSPQTLMAYNEQFF

v_gene: TRBV6-5
abundance: -
j_gene: TRBJ2-5
d_gene: TRBD1
CDR3nt: TGTGCCAGCAGGGGACAGGGTCCGCAAGAGACCCAGTACTTC
CDR3aa: CASRGQGPQETQYF

v_gene: TRBV9
abundance: -
j_gene: TRBJ1-2
d_gene: -
CDR3nt: TGTGCCAGCAGCGTCGGGGAAAACGGATATGGCTACACCTTC
CDR3aa: CASSVGENGYGYTF

v_gene: TRBV2
abundance: -
j_gene: TRBJ2-1
d_gene: -
CDR3nt: TGTGCCAGCCGAGAGGGCCACAATGAGCAGTTCTTC
CDR3aa: CASREGHNEQFF